These 2 T cell receptor beta chains came from one sample sequenced in a study of CXCR3-negative and CXCR3-positive naive CD8 T cells. Notes on the study in general: CXCR3-positive naive cells had TRB CDR3s that were more hydrophobic than CXCR3-negative naive cells had.

The antigens for these receptors are not known. UMI-tagged TRB cDNA libraries were built via 5' RACE. No DNA is given; TCRdb re-called the 5' RACE reads and lists each CDR3 protein once. In total, the table holds about 150,000 distinct CDR3 sequences. The sample was naive CXCR3+ CD8+ T cells from blood. Subset of the sample: CD45RO-CCR7+CD27+CD95- naive CD8+ T cells expressing CXCR3 (TNR3+). These receptors came from a human donor in good health. Some clones in this sample may be carry-over from other donors' samples.

CDR3 amino acids: CASSQEQGGQPQHF. The rearrangement links TRBV4-1 to TRBJ1-5; TCRdb calls TRBD1, which cannot be checked without DNA. The CDR3 consists of 14 residues. Germline loops: CDR1 MGHRA, CDR2 YSYEKL.

The chain joins TRBV20-1 to TRBJ1-1. The CDR3 runs 13 residues. CDR1 and CDR2 (germline): DFQATT, SNEGSKA (reference sequence). The chain's CDR3 is CSARGVTDTEAFF.